This T cell receptor beta chain was recovered during a study of shared clonotypes between healthy human individuals. Study-wide findings and caveats: When naive CD4 clonotypes were compared across a few donors, 4% to 6.5% were shared.

The protocol was immunoSEQ multiplex PCR, while the TCRdb copy is restricted to in-frame clones and leaves out a portion. The sample has roughly 2.2 million clones, 80% to 95% seen once; the top ten hold about 0.39%. This clone showed up just a few times. Its antigen is as yet unknown. The sequenced sample was naive CD4+ T cells from PBMCs. Subset described: CD45RA+ positively selected. This clonotype was sampled from a man aged 18 to 30 in good health. Some clones in this sample may be carry-over from other donors' samples.

The CDR3 DNA is TGTGCCATCAGTGATGGGGGGCTGAGGACTGAAGCTTTCTTT. Amino acid sequence: CAISDGGLRTEAFF. The V and J genes are TRBV10-3 and TRBJ1-1; TRBD1 is a possible D gene (6 bases). CDR3 length: 14 residues. Looked up from germline, CDR1 is ENHRY and CDR2 is SYGVKD. V was clipped by 3 bases and J by 5 bases, with 13 bases between them.